Below, 8 T cell receptor beta chains from the same sample are listed, as sequenced in a study of shared clonotypes between healthy human individuals. Profiled with immunoSEQ multiplex PCR; TCRdb holds only in-frame clones, not every one. The sample has around 1,900,000 clones, over 85% seen once. The naive CD8 population came from CD45RO-negative cells selected for CCR7, without terminally differentiated effector memory CD45RA+ cells. Source material: naive CD8+ T cells from PBMCs. These receptors all come from a man aged 18 to 29 in good health. Some clones in this sample may be carry-over from other donors' samples.

The V gene is TRBV11-2, the J gene TRBJ2-4; no definite D call. Germline-derived CDR1 and CDR2 are SGHAT and FQNNGV. The V gene lost 6 bases and the J gene lost 6 bases, with 3 bases spanning the gap. The CDR3 covers 10 residues. The CDR3 DNA follows: TGTGCCAGCAGATCAAACATTCAGTACTTC. Translation: CASRSNIQYF.

J is TRBJ2-3 and V is TRBV30; TRBD2 matches at 8 bases. CDR1 is GTSNPN and CDR2 is SVGIG in the germline V gene (reference sequence). V was clipped by 8 bases and J by 1 base; unmatched bases: 14. This CDR3 is built from 16 residues. In DNA form, the CDR3 reads TGTGCCGGGGGCTTGAGCGGGAGATGGGGCACAGATACGCAGTATTTT. Translated, it gives CAGGLSGRWGTDTQYF. Filled out from reference TRBV30 and TRBJ2-3, the complete variable domain reads SQTIHQWPATLVQPVGSPLSLECTVEGTSNPNLYWYRQAAGRGLQLLFYSVGIGQISSEVPQNLSASRPQDRQFILSSKKLLLSDSGFYLCAGGLSGRWGTDTQYFGPGTRLTVL.

This sequence joins TRBV28 and TRBJ2-3, with a possible D match to TRBD2 (5 bases). The CDR3 has 14 amino acids. V was pared by 2 bases and J by 5 bases, with 11 bases between. The germline CDR1 and CDR2 sequences are MDHEN and SYDVKM. The CDR3: CASSLLAAGDTQYF. The CDR3 DNA follows: TGTGCCAGCAGTTTACTGGCGGCGGGAGATACGCAGTATTTT. The variable domain in full, with the rest retrieved from reference TRBV28 and TRBJ2-3, is DVKVTQSSRYLVKRTGEKVFLECVQDMDHENMFWYRQDPGLGLRLIYFSYDVKMKEKGDIPEGYSVSREKKERFSLILESASTNQTSMYLCASSLLAAGDTQYFGPGTRLTVL.

V and J are TRBV28 and TRBJ2-4; no firm D call. This CDR3 has 16 amino acids. CDR1 and CDR2 (germline): MDHEN, SYDVKM. The V gene lost 2 bases and the J gene lost 0 bases, with 11 bases spanning the gap. The CDR3 coding sequence is TGTGCCAGCAGTTTAATAGATTACCAAGCCAAAAACATTCAGTACTTC. Translation gives CASSLIDYQAKNIQYF.

The V and J genes are TRBV10-3 and TRBJ2-6; perhaps TRBD1 as D (5 bases). CDR1 and CDR2 (germline): ENHRY, SYGVKD. The CDR3 loop spans 15 amino acids. V lost 6 bases to trimming and J lost 4 bases, with 13 bases between them. CDR3 protein: CAISLSGPGANVLTF. As DNA, the CDR3 is TGTGCCATCAGCTTGTCAGGGCCCGGGGCCAACGTCCTGACTTTC.

The CDR3, as DNA: TGTGCCAGCAGCGATGGGACAGGGGATTATGGCTACACCTTC. Its protein is CASSDGTGDYGYTF. The rearrangement uses TRBV6-5 and TRBJ1-2; 10 positions match TRBD1. The CDR3 has 14 residues. Germline V CDR1 and CDR2: MNHEY, SVGAGI. V dropped 6 bases and J dropped 5; count of bases not matched to a gene: 6.

CDR3 DNA: TGTGCCAGCACCAAGGGACTAGCGGTAGACAATGAGCAGTTCTTC. Translation gives CASTKGLAVDNEQFF. The V gene is TRBV7-8, the J gene TRBJ2-1, with 11 bases that match TRBD2. The CDR3 is made up of 15 amino acids. Germline assignment: CDR1 SGHVS and CDR2 FQNEAQ. The V and J ends lost 7 bases and 5 bases, in that order; junction bases with no gene match: 7. Full variable domain (remainder filled in from reference TRBV7-8 and TRBJ2-1): GAGVSQSPRYKVAKRGQDVALRCDPISGHVSLFWYQQALGQGPEFLTYFQNEAQLDKSGLPSDRFFAERPEGSVSTLKIQRTQQEDSAVYLCASTKGLAVDNEQFFGPGTRLTVL.

The CDR3 DNA reads TGTGCCAGCAGCCGTTCCGGGCGGATGACCTACGAGCAGTACTTC. Protein: CASSRSGRMTYEQYF. The chain employs TRBV27 and TRBJ2-7; the D is unclear. The V and J ends lost 6 bases and 2 bases respectively, with 17 bases between them. In germline, CDR1 is MNHEY, CDR2 SMNVEV (reference sequence). The CDR3 length is 15 residues.